This T cell receptor (beta chain) was sequenced for a study of blood T cell repertoires in COVID-19. Across the study: Samples representing acute and convalescent COVID-19 were sourced from the United States, Italy and Spain. From T cells, B-cell-depleted T cells, or PBMCs came the material, which was cDNA or gDNA.

Methods used by the authors: Nucleated cell counts were estimated from reference gene primer amplification. The assay was immunoSEQ multiplex PCR, and TCRdb's table has in-frame clones only and misses some. That table supplies the V and J calls and clone size; D and trimming were determined from the DNA. The sample lists around 56,000 clones; around 87% were seen once. Germline loops: CDR1 KGHDR, CDR2 SFDVKD. Trimming left V 4 bases short and J 3 bases short, with 16 bases between. This CDR3 is built from 16 residues. This receptor was identified in a man in his 60s with active or convalescent COVID-19. The chain employs TRBV24-1 and TRBJ2-3; maybe TRBD1 (8 bases). The specimen sequenced was peripheral blood. The CDR3 sequence: CATSETGGGGTDTQYF. CDR3 bases: TGTGCCACCAGTGAAACAGGGGGAGGGGGGACAGATACGCAGTATTTT.